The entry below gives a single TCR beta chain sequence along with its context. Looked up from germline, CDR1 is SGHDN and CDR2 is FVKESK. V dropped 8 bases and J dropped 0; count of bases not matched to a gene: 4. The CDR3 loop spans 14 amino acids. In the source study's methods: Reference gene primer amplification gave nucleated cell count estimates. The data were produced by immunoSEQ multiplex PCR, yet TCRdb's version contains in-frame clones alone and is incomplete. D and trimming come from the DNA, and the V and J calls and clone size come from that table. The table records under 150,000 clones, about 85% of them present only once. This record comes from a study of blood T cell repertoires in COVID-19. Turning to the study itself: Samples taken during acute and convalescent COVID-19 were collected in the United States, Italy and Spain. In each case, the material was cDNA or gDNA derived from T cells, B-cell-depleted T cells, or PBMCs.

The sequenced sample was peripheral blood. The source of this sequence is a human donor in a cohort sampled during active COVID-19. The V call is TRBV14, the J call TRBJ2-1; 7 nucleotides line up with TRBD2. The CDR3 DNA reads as TGTGCCAGCGGAGCGGGGCCCTCCTACAATGAGCAGTTCTTC. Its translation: CASGAGPSYNEQFF.